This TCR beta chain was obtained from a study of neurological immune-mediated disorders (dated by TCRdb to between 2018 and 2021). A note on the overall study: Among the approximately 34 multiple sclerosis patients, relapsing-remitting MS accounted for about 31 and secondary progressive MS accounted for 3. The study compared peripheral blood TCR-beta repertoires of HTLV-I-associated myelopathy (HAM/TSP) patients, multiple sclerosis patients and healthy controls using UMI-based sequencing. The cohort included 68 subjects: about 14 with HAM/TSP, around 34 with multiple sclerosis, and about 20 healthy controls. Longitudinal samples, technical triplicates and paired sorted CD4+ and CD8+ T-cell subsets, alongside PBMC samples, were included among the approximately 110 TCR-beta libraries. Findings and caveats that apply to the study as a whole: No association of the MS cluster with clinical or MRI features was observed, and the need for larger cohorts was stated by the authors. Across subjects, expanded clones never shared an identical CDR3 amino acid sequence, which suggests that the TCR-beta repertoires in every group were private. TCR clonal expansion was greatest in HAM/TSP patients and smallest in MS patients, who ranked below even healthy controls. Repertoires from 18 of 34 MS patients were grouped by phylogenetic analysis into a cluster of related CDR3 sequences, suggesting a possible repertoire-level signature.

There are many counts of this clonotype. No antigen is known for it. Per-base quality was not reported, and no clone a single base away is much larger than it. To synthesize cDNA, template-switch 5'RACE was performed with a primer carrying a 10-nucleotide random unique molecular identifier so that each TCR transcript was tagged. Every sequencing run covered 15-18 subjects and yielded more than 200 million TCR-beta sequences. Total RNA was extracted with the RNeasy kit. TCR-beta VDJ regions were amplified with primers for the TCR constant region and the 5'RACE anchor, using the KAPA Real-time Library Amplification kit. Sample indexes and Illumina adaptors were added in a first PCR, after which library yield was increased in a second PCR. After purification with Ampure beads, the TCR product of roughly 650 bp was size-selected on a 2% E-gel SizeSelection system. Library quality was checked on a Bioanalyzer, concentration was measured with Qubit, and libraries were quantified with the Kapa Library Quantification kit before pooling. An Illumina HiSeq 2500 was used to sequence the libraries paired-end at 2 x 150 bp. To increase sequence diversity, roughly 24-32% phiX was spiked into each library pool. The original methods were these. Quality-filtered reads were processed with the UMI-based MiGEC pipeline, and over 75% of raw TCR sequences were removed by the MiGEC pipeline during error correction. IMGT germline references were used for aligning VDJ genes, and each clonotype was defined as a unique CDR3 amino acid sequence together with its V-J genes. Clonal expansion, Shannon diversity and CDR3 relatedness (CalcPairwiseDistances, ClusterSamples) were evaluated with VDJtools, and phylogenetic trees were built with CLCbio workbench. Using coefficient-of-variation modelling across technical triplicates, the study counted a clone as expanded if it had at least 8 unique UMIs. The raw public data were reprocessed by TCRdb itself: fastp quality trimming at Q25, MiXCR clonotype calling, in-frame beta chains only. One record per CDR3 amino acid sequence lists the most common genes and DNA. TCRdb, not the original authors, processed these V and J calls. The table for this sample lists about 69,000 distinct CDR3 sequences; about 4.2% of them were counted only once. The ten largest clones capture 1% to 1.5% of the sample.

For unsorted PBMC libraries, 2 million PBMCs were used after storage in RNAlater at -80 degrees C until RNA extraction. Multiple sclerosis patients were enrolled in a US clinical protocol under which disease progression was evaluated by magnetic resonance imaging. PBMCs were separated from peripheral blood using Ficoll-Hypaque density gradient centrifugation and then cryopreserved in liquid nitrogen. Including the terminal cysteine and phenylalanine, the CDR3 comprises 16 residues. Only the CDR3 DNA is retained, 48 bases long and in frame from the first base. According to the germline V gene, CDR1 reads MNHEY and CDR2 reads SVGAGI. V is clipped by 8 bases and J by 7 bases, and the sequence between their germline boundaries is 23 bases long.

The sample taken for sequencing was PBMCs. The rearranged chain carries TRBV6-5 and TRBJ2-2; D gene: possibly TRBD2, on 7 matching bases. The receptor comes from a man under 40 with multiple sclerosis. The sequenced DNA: TGTGCCAGCCACCCCCAACGGGGGGCCTCCGGCGGGGAGCTGTTTTTT. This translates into CASHPQRGASGGELFF.